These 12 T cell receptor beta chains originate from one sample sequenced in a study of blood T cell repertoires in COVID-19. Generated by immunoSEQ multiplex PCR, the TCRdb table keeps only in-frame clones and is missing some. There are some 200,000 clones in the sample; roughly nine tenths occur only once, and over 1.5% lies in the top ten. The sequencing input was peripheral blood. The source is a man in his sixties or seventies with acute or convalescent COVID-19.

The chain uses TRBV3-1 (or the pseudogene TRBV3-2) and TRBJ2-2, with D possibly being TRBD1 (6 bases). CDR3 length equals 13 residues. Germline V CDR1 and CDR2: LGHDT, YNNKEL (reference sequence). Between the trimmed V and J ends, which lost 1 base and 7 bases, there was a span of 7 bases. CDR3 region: CASSQGRGGELFF. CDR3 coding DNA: TGTGCCAGCAGCCAAGGCAGGGGCGGGGAGCTGTTTTTT.

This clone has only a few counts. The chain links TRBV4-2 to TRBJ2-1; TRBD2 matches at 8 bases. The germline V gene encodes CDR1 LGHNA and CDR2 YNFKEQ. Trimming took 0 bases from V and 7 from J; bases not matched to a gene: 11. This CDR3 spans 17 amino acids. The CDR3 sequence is CASSQDRAGLGLNEQFF. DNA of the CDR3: TGTGCCAGCAGCCAAGACCGGGCGGGACTAGGGTTGAATGAGCAGTTCTTC.

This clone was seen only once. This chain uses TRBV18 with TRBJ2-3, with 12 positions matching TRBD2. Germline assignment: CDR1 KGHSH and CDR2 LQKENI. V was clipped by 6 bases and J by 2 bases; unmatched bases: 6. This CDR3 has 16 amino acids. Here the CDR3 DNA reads TGTGCCAGCTCCCCAGGACTAGCGGGAATCACAGATACGCAGTATTTT. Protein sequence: CASSPGLAGITDTQYF.

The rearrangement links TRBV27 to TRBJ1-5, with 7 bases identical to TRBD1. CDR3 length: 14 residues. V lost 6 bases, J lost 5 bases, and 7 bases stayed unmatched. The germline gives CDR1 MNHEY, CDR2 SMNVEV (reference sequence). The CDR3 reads CASRHRGGYQPQHF. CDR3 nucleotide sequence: TGTGCCAGCAGACACAGGGGTGGGTATCAGCCCCAGCATTTT.

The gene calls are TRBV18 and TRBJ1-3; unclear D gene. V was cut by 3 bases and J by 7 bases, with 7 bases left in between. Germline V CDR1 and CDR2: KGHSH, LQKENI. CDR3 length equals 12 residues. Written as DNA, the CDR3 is TGTGCCAGCTCACCCCAACAGAACACCATATATTTT. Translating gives CASSPQQNTIYF.

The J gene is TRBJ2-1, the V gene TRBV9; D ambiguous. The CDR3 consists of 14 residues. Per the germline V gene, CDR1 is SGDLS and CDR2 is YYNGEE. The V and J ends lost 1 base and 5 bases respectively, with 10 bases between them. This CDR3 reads CASSVRWANNEQFF. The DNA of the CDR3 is TGTGCCAGCAGCGTAAGGTGGGCGAACAATGAGCAGTTCTTC. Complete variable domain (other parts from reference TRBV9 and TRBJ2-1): DSGVTQTPKHLITATGQRVTLRCSPRSGDLSVYWYQQSLDQGLQFLIQYYNGEERAKGNILERFSAQQFPDLHSELNLSSLELGDSALYFCASSVRWANNEQFFGPGTRLTVL.

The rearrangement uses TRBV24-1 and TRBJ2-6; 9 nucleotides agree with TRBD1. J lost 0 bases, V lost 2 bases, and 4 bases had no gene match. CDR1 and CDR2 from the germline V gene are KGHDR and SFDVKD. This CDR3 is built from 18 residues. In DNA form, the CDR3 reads TGTGCCACCAGTGATTCCGGACAGGGGTACTCTGGGGCCAACGTCCTGACTTTC. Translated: CATSDSGQGYSGANVLTF.

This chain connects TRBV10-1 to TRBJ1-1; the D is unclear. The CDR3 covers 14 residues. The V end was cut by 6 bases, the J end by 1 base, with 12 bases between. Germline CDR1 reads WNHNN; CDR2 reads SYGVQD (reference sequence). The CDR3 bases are TGCGCCAGCAGAAAAGACAACTCGAACACTGAAGCTTTCTTT. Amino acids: CASRKDNSNTEAFF.

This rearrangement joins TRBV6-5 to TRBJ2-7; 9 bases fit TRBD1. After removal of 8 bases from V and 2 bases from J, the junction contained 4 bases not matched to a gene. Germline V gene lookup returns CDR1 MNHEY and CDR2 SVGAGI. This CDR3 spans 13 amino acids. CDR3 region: CASRDRVPYEQYF. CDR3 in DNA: TGTGCCAGCCGGGACAGGGTTCCCTACGAGCAGTACTTC.

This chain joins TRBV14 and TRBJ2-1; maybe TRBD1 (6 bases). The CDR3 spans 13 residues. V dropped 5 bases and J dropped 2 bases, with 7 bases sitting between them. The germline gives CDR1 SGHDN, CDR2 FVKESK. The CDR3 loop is CASSWDTYNEQFF. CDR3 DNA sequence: TGTGCCAGCAGCTGGGACACCTACAATGAGCAGTTCTTC.

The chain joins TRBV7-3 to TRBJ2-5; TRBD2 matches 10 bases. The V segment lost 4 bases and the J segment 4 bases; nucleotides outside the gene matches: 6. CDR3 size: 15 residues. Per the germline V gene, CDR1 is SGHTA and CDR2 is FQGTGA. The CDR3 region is CASSSLAGAGETQYF. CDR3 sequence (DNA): TGTGCCAGCAGCTCCCTAGCGGGAGCGGGAGAGACCCAGTACTTC.

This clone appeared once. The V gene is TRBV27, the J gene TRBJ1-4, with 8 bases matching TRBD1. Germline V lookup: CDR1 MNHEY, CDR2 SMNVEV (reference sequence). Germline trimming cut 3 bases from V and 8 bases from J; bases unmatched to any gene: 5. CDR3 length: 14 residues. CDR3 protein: CASSFRGLGEKLFF. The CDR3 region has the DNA TGTGCCAGCAGTTTCAGGGGGCTCGGGGAAAAACTGTTTTTT.